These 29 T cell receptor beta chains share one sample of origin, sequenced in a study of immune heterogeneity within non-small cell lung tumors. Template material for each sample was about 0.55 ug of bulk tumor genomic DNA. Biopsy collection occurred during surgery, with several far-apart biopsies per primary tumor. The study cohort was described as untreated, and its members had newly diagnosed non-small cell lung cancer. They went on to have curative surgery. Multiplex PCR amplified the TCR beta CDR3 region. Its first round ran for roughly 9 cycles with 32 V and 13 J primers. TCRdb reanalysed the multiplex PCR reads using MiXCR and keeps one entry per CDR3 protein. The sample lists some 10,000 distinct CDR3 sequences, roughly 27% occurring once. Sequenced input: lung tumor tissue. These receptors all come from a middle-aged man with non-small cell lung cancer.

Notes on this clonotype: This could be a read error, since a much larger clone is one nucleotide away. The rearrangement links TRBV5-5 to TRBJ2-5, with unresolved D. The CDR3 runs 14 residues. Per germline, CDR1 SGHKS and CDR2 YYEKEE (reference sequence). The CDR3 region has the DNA TGTTCCAGCAGCTTGGAACGGAACCAAGAGACCCAGTACTTC. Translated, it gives CSSSLERNQETQYF.

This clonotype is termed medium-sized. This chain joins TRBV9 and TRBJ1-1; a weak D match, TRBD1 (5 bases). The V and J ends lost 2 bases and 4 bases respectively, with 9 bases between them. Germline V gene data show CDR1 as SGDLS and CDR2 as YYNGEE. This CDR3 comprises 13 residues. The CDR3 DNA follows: TGTGCCAGCAGCGTGGGGGGGAGCACTGAAGCTTTCTTT. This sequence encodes CASSVGGSTEAFF. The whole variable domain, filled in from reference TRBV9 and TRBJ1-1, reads DSGVTQTPKHLITATGQRVTLRCSPRSGDLSVYWYQQSLDQGLQFLIQYYNGEERAKGNILERFSAQQFPDLHSELNLSSLELGDSALYFCASSVGGSTEAFFGQGTRLTVV.

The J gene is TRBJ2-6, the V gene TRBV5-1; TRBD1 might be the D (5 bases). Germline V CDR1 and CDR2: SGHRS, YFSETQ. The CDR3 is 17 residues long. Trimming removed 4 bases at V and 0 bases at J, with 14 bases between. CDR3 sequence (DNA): TGCGCCAGCAGCCGGAACCAGGGTCCCTCTGGGGCCAACGTCCTGACTTTC. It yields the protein CASSRNQGPSGANVLTF. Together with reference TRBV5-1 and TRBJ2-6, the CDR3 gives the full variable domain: KAGVTQTPRYLIKTRGQQVTLSCSPISGHRSVSWYQQTPGQGLQFLFEYFSETQRNKGNFPGRFSGRQFSNSRSEMNVSTLELGDSALYLCASSRNQGPSGANVLTFGAGSRLTVL.

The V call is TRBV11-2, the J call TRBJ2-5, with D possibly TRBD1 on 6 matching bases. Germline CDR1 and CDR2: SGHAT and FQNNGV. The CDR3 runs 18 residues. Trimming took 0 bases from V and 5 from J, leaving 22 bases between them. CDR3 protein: CASSLEQGRKTVWETQYF. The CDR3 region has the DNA TGTGCCAGCAGCTTAGAACAGGGCCGAAAGACAGTATGGGAGACCCAGTACTTC.

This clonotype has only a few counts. Written as DNA, the CDR3 is TGTGCCAGTACCGACAGGGTCGGATACGAGCAGTACTTC. Translated: CASTDRVGYEQYF. The rearrangement joins TRBV19 to TRBJ2-7; 7 bases agree with TRBD1. Germline CDR1 and CDR2: LNHDA and SQIVND (reference sequence). CDR3 length: 13 amino acids. Losses at the gene ends were 7 bases for V and 4 bases for J; bases not matched to a gene: 7.

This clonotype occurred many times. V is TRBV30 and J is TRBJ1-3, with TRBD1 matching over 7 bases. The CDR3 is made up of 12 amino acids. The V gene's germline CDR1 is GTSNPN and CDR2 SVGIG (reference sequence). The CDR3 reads CACRGDLNTIYF. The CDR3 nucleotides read TGTGCTTGCAGGGGGGATTTGAACACCATATATTTT.

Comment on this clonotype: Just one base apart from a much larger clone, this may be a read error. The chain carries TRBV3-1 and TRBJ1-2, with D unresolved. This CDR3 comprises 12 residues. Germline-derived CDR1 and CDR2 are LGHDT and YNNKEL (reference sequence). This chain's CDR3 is CASSLRSYGHTF. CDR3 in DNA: TGTGCCAGCAGCCTCCGTTCGTATGGCCACACCTTC.

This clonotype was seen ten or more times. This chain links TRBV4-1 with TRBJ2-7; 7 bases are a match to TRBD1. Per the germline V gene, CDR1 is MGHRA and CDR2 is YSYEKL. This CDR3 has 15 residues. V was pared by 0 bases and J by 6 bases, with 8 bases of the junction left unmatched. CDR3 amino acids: CASSQDDREWSEQYF. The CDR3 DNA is TGCGCCAGCAGCCAAGATGACAGGGAATGGTCCGAGCAGTACTTC.

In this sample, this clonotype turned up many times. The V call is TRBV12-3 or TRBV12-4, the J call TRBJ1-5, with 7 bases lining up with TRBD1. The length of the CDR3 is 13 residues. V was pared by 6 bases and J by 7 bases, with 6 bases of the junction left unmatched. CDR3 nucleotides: TGTGCCAGCAGAGGGGGCACTCGGCAGCCCCAGCATTTT. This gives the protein CASRGGTRQPQHF.

CDR3 protein: CSAVSTDRSTETQYF. CDR3 in DNA: TGCAGTGCCGTCTCAACAGACCGCTCTACCGAGACCCAGTACTTC. The chain has TRBV20-1 and TRBJ2-5; D not certain. Germline assignment: CDR1 DFQATT and CDR2 SNEGSKA (reference sequence). The CDR3 has 15 residues. Deletions cut 6 bases from V and 5 bases from J, with 22 bases between.

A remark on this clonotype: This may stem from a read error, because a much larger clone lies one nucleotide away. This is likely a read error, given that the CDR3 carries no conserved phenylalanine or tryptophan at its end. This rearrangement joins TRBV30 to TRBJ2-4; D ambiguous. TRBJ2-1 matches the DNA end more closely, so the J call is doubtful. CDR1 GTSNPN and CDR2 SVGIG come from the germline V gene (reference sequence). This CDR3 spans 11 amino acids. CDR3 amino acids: CAWSVRYEQFL. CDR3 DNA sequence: TGTGCCTGGAGTGTAAGGTATGAGCAGTTCCTC.

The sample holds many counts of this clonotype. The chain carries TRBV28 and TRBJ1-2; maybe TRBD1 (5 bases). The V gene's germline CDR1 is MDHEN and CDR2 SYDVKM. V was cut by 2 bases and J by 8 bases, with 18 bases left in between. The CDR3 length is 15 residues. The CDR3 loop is CASSLTPGGIRGYTF. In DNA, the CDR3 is TGTGCCAGCAGTTTAACACCGGGGGGGATTCGGGGCTACACCTTC.

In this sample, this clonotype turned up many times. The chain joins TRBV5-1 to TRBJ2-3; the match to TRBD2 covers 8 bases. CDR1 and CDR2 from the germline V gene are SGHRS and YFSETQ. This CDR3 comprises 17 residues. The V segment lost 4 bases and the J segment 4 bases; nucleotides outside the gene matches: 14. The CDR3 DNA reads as TGCGCCAGCAGCACGATTCGGGACATCGGGAGGGCAGATACGCAGTATTTT. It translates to CASSTIRDIGRADTQYF. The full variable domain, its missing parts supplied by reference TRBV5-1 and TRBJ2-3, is KAGVTQTPRYLIKTRGQQVTLSCSPISGHRSVSWYQQTPGQGLQFLFEYFSETQRNKGNFPGRFSGRQFSNSRSEMNVSTLELGDSALYLCASSTIRDIGRADTQYFGPGTRLTVL.

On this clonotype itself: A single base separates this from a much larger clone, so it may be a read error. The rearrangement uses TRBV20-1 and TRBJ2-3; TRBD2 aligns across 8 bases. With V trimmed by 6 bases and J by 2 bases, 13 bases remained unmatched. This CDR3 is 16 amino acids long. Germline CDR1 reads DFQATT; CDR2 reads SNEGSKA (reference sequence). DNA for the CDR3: TGCAGTGCAAACCAGCCGGGAGGGCGCGTCACAGATACGCAGTATTTT. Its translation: CSANQPGGRVTDTQYF.

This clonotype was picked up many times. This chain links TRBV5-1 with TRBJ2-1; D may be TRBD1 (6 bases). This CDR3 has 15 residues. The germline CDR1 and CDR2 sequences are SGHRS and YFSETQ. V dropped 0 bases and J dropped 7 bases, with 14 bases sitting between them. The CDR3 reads CASSLGSYRVNEQFF. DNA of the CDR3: TGCGCCAGCAGCTTGGGATCTTACAGGGTAAATGAGCAGTTCTTC.

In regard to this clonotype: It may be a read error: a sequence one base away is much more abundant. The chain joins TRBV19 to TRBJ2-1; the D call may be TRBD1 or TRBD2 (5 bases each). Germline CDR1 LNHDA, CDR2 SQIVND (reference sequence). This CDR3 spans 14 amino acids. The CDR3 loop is CASPTRGLGDEEFF. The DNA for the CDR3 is TGTGCCAGTCCCACCCGAGGGCTGGGGGATGAGGAGTTCTTC.

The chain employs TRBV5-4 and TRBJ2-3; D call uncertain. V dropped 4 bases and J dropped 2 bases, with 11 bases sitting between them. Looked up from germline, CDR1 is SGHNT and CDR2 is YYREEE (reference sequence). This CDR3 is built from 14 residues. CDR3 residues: CASSTGQNTDTQYF. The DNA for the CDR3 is TGTGCCAGCAGCACCGGTCAGAACACAGATACGCAGTATTTT.

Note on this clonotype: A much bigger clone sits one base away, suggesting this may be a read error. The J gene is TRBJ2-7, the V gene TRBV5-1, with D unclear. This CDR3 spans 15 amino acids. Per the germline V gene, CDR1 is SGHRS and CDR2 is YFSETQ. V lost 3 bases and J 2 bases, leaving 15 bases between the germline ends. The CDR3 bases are TGCGCCAGCAGCTCCAATGTGGCACCGACCTACGAGCAGTACTTC. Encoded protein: CASSSNVAPTYEQYF.

CDR3 nucleotide sequence: TGCAGTGCTCGTGACTCCGGCACAATCTATGGCTACACCTTC. Translation gives CSARDSGTIYGYTF. The V call is TRBV20-1, the J call TRBJ1-2; D is undetermined. The germline V and J ends were trimmed by 5 bases and 4 bases, with 17 bases remaining between them. The CDR3 runs to 14 residues. Germline CDR1 reads DFQATT; CDR2 reads SNEGSKA (reference sequence).

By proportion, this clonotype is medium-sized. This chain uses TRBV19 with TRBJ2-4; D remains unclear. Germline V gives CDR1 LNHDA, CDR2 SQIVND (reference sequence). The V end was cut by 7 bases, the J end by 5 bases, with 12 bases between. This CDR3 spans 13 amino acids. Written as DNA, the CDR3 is TGTGCCAGTACCCCCAATGGGGAAAACATTCAGTACTTC. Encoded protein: CASTPNGENIQYF.

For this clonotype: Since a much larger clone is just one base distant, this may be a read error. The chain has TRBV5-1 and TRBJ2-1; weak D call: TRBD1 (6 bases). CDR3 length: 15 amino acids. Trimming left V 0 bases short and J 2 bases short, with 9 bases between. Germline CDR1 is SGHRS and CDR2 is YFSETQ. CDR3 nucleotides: TGCGCCAGCAGCTTGGGGGGACATACCTACAATGAGCAGTTCTTC. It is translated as CASSLGGHTYNEQFF.

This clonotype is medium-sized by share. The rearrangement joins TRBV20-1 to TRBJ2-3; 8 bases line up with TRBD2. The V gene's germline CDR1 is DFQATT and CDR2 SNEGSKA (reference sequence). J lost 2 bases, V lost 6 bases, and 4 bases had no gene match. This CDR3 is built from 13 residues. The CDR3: CSASAGVTDTQYF. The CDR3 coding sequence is TGCAGTGCCTCAGCGGGAGTCACAGATACGCAGTATTTT.

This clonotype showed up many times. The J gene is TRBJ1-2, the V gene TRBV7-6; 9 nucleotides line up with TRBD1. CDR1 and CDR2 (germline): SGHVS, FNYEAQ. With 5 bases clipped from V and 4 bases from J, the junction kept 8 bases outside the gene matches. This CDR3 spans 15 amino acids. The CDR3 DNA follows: TGTGCCAGCAGCCCCCAGACAGGGGGAGGCTATGGCTACACCTTC. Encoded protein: CASSPQTGGGYGYTF.

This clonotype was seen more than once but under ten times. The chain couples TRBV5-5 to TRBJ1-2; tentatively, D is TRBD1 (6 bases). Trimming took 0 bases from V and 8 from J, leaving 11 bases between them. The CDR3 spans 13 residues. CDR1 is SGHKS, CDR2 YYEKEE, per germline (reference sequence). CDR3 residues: CASSLETGRGYTF. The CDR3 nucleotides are TGTGCCAGCAGCTTGGAAACAGGGCGGGGCTACACCTTC.

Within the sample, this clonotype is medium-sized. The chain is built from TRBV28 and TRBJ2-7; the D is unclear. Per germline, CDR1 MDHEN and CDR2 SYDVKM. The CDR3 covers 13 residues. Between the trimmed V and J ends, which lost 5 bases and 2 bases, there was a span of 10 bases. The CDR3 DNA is TGTGCCAGCAGTGAGGCCGTCACCTACGAGCAGTACTTC. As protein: CASSEAVTYEQYF.

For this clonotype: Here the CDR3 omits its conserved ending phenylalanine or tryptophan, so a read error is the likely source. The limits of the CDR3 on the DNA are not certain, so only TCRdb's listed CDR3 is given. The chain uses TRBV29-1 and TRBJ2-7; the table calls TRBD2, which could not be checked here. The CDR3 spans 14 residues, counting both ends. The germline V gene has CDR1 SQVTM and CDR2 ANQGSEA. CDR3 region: CTVTHASRTNEQNY.

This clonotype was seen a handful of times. CDR3 sequence: CASSPGWTTNEKLFF. Written as DNA, the CDR3 is TGTGCCAGCAGCCCCGGGTGGACAACTAATGAAAAACTGTTTTTT. The V and J genes are TRBV11-2 and TRBJ1-4; D ambiguous. Germline CDR1 SGHAT, CDR2 FQNNGV. Trimming removed 5 bases at V and 0 bases at J, with 10 bases between. This CDR3 is built from 15 residues. The full variable domain, in which reference TRBV11-2 and TRBJ1-4 provide the parts outside the CDR3, is EAGVAQSPRYKIIEKRQSVAFWCNPISGHATLYWYQQILGQGPKLLIQFQNNGVVDDSQLPKDRFSAERLKGVDSTLKIQPAKLEDSAVYLCASSPGWTTNEKLFFGSGTQLSVL.

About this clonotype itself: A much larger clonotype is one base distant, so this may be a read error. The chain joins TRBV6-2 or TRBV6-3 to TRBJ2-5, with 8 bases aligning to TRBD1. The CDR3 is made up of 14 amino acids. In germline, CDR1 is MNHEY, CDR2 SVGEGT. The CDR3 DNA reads TGTGCCAGCAGTTGGACAGGGCCCCGGGAGATCCAGTACTTC. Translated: CASSWTGPREIQYF.

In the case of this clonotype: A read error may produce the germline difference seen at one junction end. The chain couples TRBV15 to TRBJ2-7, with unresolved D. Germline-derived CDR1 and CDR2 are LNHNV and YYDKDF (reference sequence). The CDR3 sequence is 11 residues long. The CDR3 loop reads CDTSGDYEQYF. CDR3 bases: TGTGACACCAGTGGAGACTACGAGCAGTACTTC.